This TCR beta chain was identified in a study of cytomegalovirus exposure and HLA in healthy donors. The ends lost 3 bases at V and 3 bases at J; junction bases unmatched: 6. The germline CDR1 and CDR2 sequences are SQVTM and ANQGSEA. CDR3 length: 14 amino acids. The PCR employed 60 Vbeta primers together with 13 Jbeta primers. Assay used: immunoSEQ multiplex PCR; TCRdb lists only in-frame clones, some missing. The sample includes 200,000 or so clones, 75% to 80% of them seen just once. The chain recombines TRBV29-1 with TRBJ2-7, with 9 bases aligning to TRBD1. Material for sequencing was PBMCs. This clonotype was sampled from a woman in her twenties or thirties in good health and CMV-seropositive. The CDR3 reads CSVDSGTGIYEQYF. CDR3 nucleotides: TGCAGCGTTGATTCCGGGACAGGGATCTACGAGCAGTACTTC.